This T cell receptor beta chain was recovered during a study of human T cells and chemical hapten exposure. At the level of the study: Diphenylcyclopropenone, dosed weekly to the scalp, was given to patients throughout the roughly 24-week study.

Germline-derived CDR1 and CDR2 are MNHNS and SASEGT. CDR3 length equals 13 residues. The ends lost 2 bases at V and 7 bases at J; junction bases unmatched: 3. Library construction involved attaching unique molecular identifiers to individual cDNA molecules, which allowed quantitative, reproducible TCR counting. As handled by the study authors: Across samples, TCR counts had a median of roughly 91,000 and ranged from roughly 23,224 to 690,600. TCRdb re-derived calls from the RACE reads in MiXCR, one entry per CDR3 protein. TCRdb's processing, not the study's, gives the V and J calls here. The sample contains some 89,000 distinct CDR3 sequences, 27% of which appear only once. Study-level points and caveats: The study found expanded TCRs formed significantly more large CDR3 similarity clusters than controls.

Noted time point: patch test 3, about 24 weeks after DPC sensitization. Treatment specified: therapeutic diphenylcyclopropenone sensitization with weekly scalp DPC. As to this clonotype: Its antigen is still unknown.

The sample was whole blood, taken in connection with sensitization to the hapten diphenylcyclopropenone (DPC). The J gene is TRBJ1-1, the V gene TRBV6-1; 8 nucleotides line up with TRBD1. The sequence derives from a man aged 35 to 55 with alopecia areata. Some clones in this sample may be carry-over from other donors' samples. CDR3 nucleotides: TGTGCCAGCAGTGAACAGGGGGCGGGTGAAGCTTTCTTT. Residues: CASSEQGAGEAFF.